The present T cell receptor beta chain was sequenced within a study of blood T cell repertoires in COVID-19. Overall study context: The United States, Italy and Spain were the sources of the acute and convalescent COVID-19 samples.

Trimming removed 6 bases from V and 2 bases from J; junction bases left unmatched: 3. Germline V gives CDR1 SQVTM, CDR2 ANQGSEA. This CDR3 is built from 12 residues. Under the authors' procedure: Nucleated cell number was recorded as an estimate derived from reference gene primer amplification. Profiled with immunoSEQ multiplex PCR; TCRdb holds only in-frame clones, not every one. The V and J calls and clone size were taken over from that table, and D and trimming were inferred from the DNA. Found here are approximately 300,000 clones, around nine tenths of them singletons; the top ten hold around 0.8%.

Sequenced sample: peripheral blood. This chain uses TRBV29-1 with TRBJ1-1; TRBD1 aligns across 7 bases. This TCR derives from a man aged 25-40 years with acute or convalescent COVID-19. CDR3 nucleotide sequence: TGCAGCGTCGGACAGGTAAACACTGAAGCTTTCTTT. This translates into CSVGQVNTEAFF.